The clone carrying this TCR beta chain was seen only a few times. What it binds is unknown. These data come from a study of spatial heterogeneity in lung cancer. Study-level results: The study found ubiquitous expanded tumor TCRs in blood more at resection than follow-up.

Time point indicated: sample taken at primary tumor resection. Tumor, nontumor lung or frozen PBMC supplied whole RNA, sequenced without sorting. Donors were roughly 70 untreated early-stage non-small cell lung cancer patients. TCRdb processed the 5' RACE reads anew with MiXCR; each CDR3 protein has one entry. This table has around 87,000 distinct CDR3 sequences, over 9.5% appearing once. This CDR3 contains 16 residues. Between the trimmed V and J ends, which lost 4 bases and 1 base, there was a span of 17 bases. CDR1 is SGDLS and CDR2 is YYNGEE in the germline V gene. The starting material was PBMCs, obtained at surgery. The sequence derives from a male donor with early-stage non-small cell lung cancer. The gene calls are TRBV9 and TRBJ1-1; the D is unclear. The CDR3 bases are TGTGCCAGCAGCCGAACCCGTGGGGAGGAGAACACTGAAGCTTTCTTT. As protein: CASSRTRGEENTEAFF.